This T cell receptor (beta chain) was found in a study of blood T cell repertoires in COVID-19. Sequencing used immunoSEQ multiplex PCR; TCRdb keeps in-frame clones, though not all of them. This sample has roughly 150,000 clones, with around nine tenths found just once. This sequence was found in a woman over 75 with COVID-19, enrolled during active disease. The sequenced sample consisted of peripheral blood.

The DNA of the CDR3 is TGTGCCAGCAGTCGAGGGGCATCGGGACAGGATGATTACGAGCAGTACTTC. This gives the protein CASSRGASGQDDYEQYF. The chain combines TRBV28 with TRBJ2-7; TRBD1 agrees at 8 bases. The J segment lost 4 bases and the V segment lost 5 bases, leaving 16 bases of the junction unmatched. The CDR3 sequence is 17 residues long. Germline V gene data show CDR1 as MDHEN and CDR2 as SYDVKM.